This TCR beta chain was sequenced during a study of blood T cell repertoires in COVID-19. The wider study: The samples span acute and convalescent COVID-19 from the United States, Italy and Spain. Sources were T cells, B-cell-depleted T cells, or PBMCs; the material itself was cDNA or gDNA.

Per the authors' pipeline: Scientists estimated how many nucleated cells there were by amplifying reference gene primers. Only in-frame clones appear in the TCRdb table, and some are missing; sequencing was by immunoSEQ multiplex PCR. V and J calls and clone size are given by that table; D and trimming were obtained from the DNA. The table shows roughly 100,000 clones, with less than 85% occurring only once. Note on this clone: The sample holds other DNA sequences that translate to the same CDR3.

CDR1 is MNHNS and CDR2 is SASEGT in the germline V gene. CDR3 length: 13 residues. The V and J ends lost 0 bases and 4 bases respectively, with 4 bases between them. The chain is built from TRBV6-1 and TRBJ2-1; D is ambiguous. The TCR comes from a woman aged 60-75 years with acute or convalescent COVID-19. The sample consisted of peripheral blood. In DNA, the CDR3 is TGTGCCAGCAGTGAAGCGAGTTACAATGAGCAGTTCTTC. It codes for CASSEASYNEQFF.